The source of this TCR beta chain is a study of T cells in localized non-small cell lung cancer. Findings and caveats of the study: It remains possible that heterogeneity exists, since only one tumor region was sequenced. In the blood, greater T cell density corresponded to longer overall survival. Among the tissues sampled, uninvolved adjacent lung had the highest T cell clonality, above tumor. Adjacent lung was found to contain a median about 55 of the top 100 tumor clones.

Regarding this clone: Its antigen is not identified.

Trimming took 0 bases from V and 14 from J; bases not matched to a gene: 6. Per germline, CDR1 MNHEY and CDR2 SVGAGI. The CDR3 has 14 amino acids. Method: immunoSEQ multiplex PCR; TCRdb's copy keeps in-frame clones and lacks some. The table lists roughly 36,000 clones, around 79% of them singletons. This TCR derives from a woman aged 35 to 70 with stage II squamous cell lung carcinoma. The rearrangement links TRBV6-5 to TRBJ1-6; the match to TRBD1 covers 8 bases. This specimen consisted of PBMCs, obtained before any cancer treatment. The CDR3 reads CASSYSGQGSALHF. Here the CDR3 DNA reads TGTGCCAGCAGTTACTCCGGACAGGGCAGTGCCCTCCACTTT.